Following are 19 T cell receptor beta chains from one sample sequenced in a study of CD8 T cells in Susac syndrome. Random-hexamer reverse transcription was applied to roughly 0.5 to 1 ug RNA. MiXCR, run by TCRdb on the immunoSEQ multiplex PCR reads, gives a single entry per CDR3 protein. Of over 150,000 distinct CDR3 sequences listed, roughly 94% are singletons. Sequencing input: CD4+ T cells from PBMCs. The receptors were sampled from a human donor with Susac syndrome.

This clonotype was observed once. V and J are TRBV30 and TRBJ1-6, with a tentative D call TRBD1 (6 bases). The CDR3 runs to 13 residues. Trimming removed 4 bases at V and 8 bases at J, with 12 bases between. Germline values: CDR1 GTSNPN, CDR2 SVGIG (reference sequence). The CDR3 DNA is TGTGCCTGGAAGAGCGGGGGGCATTCACCCCTCCACTTT. Protein: CAWKSGGHSPLHF.

This chain links TRBV20-1 with TRBJ2-5, with TRBD2 as a possible D gene (6 bases). CDR1 and CDR2 from the germline V gene are DFQATT and SNEGSKA (reference sequence). The CDR3 has 13 residues. The V gene lost 3 bases and the J gene lost 4 bases, with 12 bases spanning the gap. CDR3 sequence reads: CSARTSPAETQYF. The CDR3 coding sequence is TGCAGTGCTAGGACTAGTCCCGCAGAGACCCAGTACTTC.

V is TRBV20-1 and J is TRBJ1-2; no clear D. Germline CDR1 and CDR2: DFQATT and SNEGSKA (reference sequence). The length of the CDR3 is 12 residues. The V end lost 0 bases, the J end lost 2 bases, and 4 bases lay between the germline ends. This chain's CDR3 is CSAREQNYGYTF. CDR3 coding DNA: TGCAGTGCTAGAGAACAAAACTATGGCTACACCTTC.

The V and J genes are TRBV7-9 and TRBJ1-1; D not resolved. V dropped 3 bases and J dropped 1 base, with 12 bases sitting between them. The length of the CDR3 is 15 residues. The germline CDR1 and CDR2 sequences are SEHNR and FQNEAQ (reference sequence). CDR3 sequence reads: CASSLTPSGNTEAFF. CDR3 DNA: TGTGCCAGCAGCTTGACCCCGAGCGGGAACACTGAAGCTTTCTTT.

The chain recombines TRBV7-2 with TRBJ2-7, with 7 bases identical to TRBD1. This CDR3 spans 15 amino acids. From germline, CDR1 is SGHTA and CDR2 FQGNSA. With V trimmed by 3 bases and J by 6 bases, 11 bases remained unmatched. CDR3: CASSFRQGQGLEQYF. The CDR3, as DNA: TGTGCCAGCAGCTTTAGACAGGGCCAAGGTCTCGAGCAGTACTTC.

The chain joins TRBV2 to TRBJ1-1; D is undetermined. From germline, CDR1 is SNHLY and CDR2 FYNNEI. V lost 0 bases to trimming and J lost 5 bases, with 16 bases between them. The CDR3 extends over 16 amino acids. The CDR3 loop is CASSEALRRIGTEAFF. CDR3 nucleotides: TGTGCCAGCAGTGAAGCGCTTCGAAGGATAGGGACTGAAGCTTTCTTT.

This chain connects TRBV6-2 or TRBV6-3 to TRBJ1-5; a possible D gene is TRBD1 (5 bases). V was trimmed by 6 bases and J by 4 bases, leaving 16 bases between them. This CDR3 has 15 residues. Germline V gives CDR1 MNHEY, CDR2 SVGEGT. CDR3 sequence: CASRPPGAGNQPQHF. The CDR3 DNA reads as TGTGCCAGCAGACCGCCCGGGGCAGGTAATCAGCCCCAGCATTTT.

V is TRBV29-1 and J is TRBJ2-7; D gene uncertain. V was pared by 7 bases and J by 1 base, with 11 bases between. Germline CDR1 SQVTM, CDR2 ANQGSEA. The CDR3 consists of 12 residues. The CDR3 nucleotides are TGCAGCGCCACTGACATTTCCTACGAGCAGTACTTC. Protein: CSATDISYEQYF.

The rearrangement uses TRBV28 and TRBJ2-7; D unresolved. The V gene's germline CDR1 is MDHEN and CDR2 SYDVKM. There are 16 residues in the CDR3. Deletions cut 3 bases from V and 4 bases from J, with 19 bases between. The CDR3 sequence: CASSFNSRASGYEQYF. The CDR3 DNA is TGTGCCAGCAGTTTCAACTCCCGGGCCTCCGGATACGAGCAGTACTTC.

This chain joins TRBV21-1 and TRBJ1-5. TRBV21-1 is a known pseudogene. The CDR3 is 14 residues long. CDR3 region: CASSKVHSNQPQHF. CDR3 DNA sequence: TGTGCCAGCAGCAAAGTCCATTCCAATCAGCCCCAGCATTTT.

The V and J genes are TRBV11-2 and TRBJ2-5; the match to TRBD1 covers 12 bases. The germline V gene has CDR1 SGHAT and CDR2 FQNNGV. Germline trimming cut 5 bases from V and 4 bases from J; bases unmatched to any gene: 8. This CDR3 region has 16 residues. The chain's CDR3 is CASSTTGTGGGETQYF. The CDR3 DNA reads TGTGCCAGCAGCACGACCGGGACAGGGGGCGGAGAGACCCAGTACTTC.

V is TRBV27 and J is TRBJ2-3; 8 bases line up with TRBD2. Germline CDR1 MNHEY, CDR2 SMNVEV (reference sequence). Trimming took 11 bases from V and 6 from J; bases not matched to a gene: 13. The length of the CDR3 is 14 residues. This chain's CDR3 is CAARASGGGDTQYF. In DNA form, the CDR3 reads TGTGCCGCGCGAGCGAGCGGGGGAGGGGATACGCAGTATTTT.

This chain uses TRBV5-6 with TRBJ2-5; 10 bases agree with TRBD2. Germline-derived CDR1 and CDR2 are SGHDT and YYEEEE. The CDR3 contains 15 residues. The V gene end was trimmed by 1 base and the J gene end by 4 bases; junction bases not matched to a gene: 4. CDR3 sequence reads: CASSLYSGGSETQYF. CDR3 nucleotides: TGTGCCAGCAGCTTGTATAGCGGGGGGTCAGAGACCCAGTACTTC.

This chain links TRBV5-1 with TRBJ2-1; D tentatively fits TRBD1 or TRBD2 (5 bases each). Trimming left V 0 bases short and J 8 bases short, with 15 bases between. This CDR3 is built from 15 residues. The V gene's germline CDR1 is SGHRS and CDR2 YFSETQ. The CDR3 DNA follows: TGCGCCAGCAGCTTGGCGGGACCCGCAACTCATGAGCAGTTCTTC. Protein: CASSLAGPATHEQFF.

The V call is TRBV14, the J call TRBJ2-5; no reliable D call. Trimming shortened V by 1 base and J by 5 bases, and 8 bases separated the two germline ends. This CDR3 is 13 amino acids long. Germline lookup yields CDR1 SGHDN and CDR2 FVKESK. CDR3: CASSQGPRETQYF. CDR3 DNA sequence: TGTGCCAGCAGCCAAGGTCCAAGGGAGACCCAGTACTTC. Filled out from reference TRBV14 and TRBJ2-5, the complete variable domain reads EAGVTQFPSHSVIEKGQTVTLRCDPISGHDNLYWYRRVMGKEIKFLLHFVKESKQDESGMPNNRFLAERTGGTYSTLKVQPAELEDSGVYFCASSQGPRETQYFGPGTRLLVL.

The gene calls are TRBV20-1 and TRBJ2-3; D possibly corresponds to TRBD2 (5 bases). CDR3 length equals 14 residues. The germline gives CDR1 DFQATT, CDR2 SNEGSKA (reference sequence). Trimming cost V 6 bases and J 3 bases, with 16 bases left between them. The CDR3 DNA reads TGCAGTGCCGGGGATAGGGCCGAAACAGATACGCAGTATTTT. Its protein product is CSAGDRAETDTQYF.

In its sample, this clonotype was seen once. V and J are TRBV19 and TRBJ1-1, with no clear D. The germline V gene encodes CDR1 LNHDA and CDR2 SQIVND (reference sequence). The length of the CDR3 is 13 residues. Trimming took 4 bases from V and 0 from J, leaving 6 bases between them. Written as DNA, the CDR3 is TGTGCCAGTAGTACAACAATGAACACTGAAGCTTTCTTT. Its protein product is CASSTTMNTEAFF.

The gene calls are TRBV27 and TRBJ2-1, with 13 positions matching TRBD2. This CDR3 comprises 18 residues. Unmatched junction bases numbered 5, after V lost 3 bases and J lost 0 bases. The germline CDR1 and CDR2 sequences are MNHEY and SMNVEV (reference sequence). CDR3 DNA: TGTGCCAGCAGTTTCCCTGGACTAGCGGGGGCCTCCTACAATGAGCAGTTCTTC. Translation: CASSFPGLAGASYNEQFF.

On this clonotype itself: The germline gene is not matched at one end of the junction; a read error may be the cause. The chain employs TRBV7-7 and TRBJ2-5; a weak D match, TRBD1 (5 bases). CDR3 size: 15 residues. Germline lookup yields CDR1 SSHAT and CDR2 FNYEAQ (reference sequence). The CDR3 here is CASSLGSGQTETQYF. CDR3 in DNA: TGTGCTAGCAGCTTAGGATCAGGGCAGACGGAGACCCAGTACTTC. The full variable domain, in which reference TRBV7-7 and TRBJ2-5 provide the parts outside the CDR3, is GAGVSQSPRYKVTKRGQDVTLRCDPISSHATLYWYQQALGQGPEFLTYFNYEAQPDKSGLPSDRFSAERPEGSISTLTIQRTEQRDSAMYRCASSLGSGQTETQYFGPGTRLLVL.